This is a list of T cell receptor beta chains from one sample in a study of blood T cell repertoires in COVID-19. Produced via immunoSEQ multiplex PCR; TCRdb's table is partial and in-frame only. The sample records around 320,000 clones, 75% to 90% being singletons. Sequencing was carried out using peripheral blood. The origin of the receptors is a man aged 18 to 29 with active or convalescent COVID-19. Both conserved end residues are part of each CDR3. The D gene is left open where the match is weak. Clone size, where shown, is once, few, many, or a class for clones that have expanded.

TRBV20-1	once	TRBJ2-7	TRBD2	CSASLAGGRFFEQYF	TGCAGTGCTAGTTTAGCGGGGGGGCGGTTTTTCGAGCAGTACTTC
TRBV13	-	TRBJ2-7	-	CASSSDTYEQYF	TGTGCCAGCAGCTCCGACACCTACGAGCAGTACTTC
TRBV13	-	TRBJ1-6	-	CASSLMAEDTGYSPLHF	TGTGCCAGCAGCTTAATGGCCGAGGATACGGGATATTCACCCCTCCACTTT
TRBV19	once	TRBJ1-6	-	CASRSGSSPLHF	TGTGCCAGTAGGTCCGGGAGTTCACCCCTCCACTTT
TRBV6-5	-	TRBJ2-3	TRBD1	CASSSDLQGNTDTQYF	TGTGCCAGCAGTTCCGACCTACAGGGGAACACAGATACGCAGTATTTT
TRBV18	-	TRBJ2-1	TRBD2	CASSPGTSSYEQFF	TGTGCCAGCTCACCAGGGACTAGTTCTTATGAGCAGTTCTTC
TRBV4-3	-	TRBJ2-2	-	CASSPTPGAGELFF	TGCGCCAGCAGCCCGACCCCGGGGGCCGGGGAGCTGTTTTTT
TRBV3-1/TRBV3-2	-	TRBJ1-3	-	CASSLRGPGTGNTIYF	TGTGCCAGCAGCCTGCGAGGTCCAGGGACAGGAAACACCATATATTTT
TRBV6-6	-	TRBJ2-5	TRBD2	CASRAGEGRWETQYF	TGTGCCAGTCGAGCGGGAGAGGGTCGGTGGGAGACCCAGTACTTC
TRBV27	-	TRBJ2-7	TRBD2	CASSYLTSGRAGSYEQYF	TGTGCCAGCAGTTACCTTACTAGCGGGAGGGCGGGATCCTACGAGCAGTACTTC
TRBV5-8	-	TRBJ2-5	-	CASSFASAKETQYF	TGTGCCAGCAGCTTCGCTAGCGCGAAAGAGACCCAGTACTTC
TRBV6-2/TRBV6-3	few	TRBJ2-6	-	CASSDINRRVSGANVLTF	TGTGCCAGCAGTGATATCAACAGAAGAGTCTCTGGGGCCAACGTCCTGACTTTC
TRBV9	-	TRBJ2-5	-	CASSVGGSGQETQYF	TGTGCCAGCAGCGTAGGGGGAAGCGGCCAAGAGACCCAGTACTTC
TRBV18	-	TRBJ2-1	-	CASGPDTTRNNEQFF	TGTGCCAGCGGACCTGATACGACTAGGAACAATGAGCAGTTCTTC
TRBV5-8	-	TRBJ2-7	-	CASSWGWGGSIYEQYF	TGTGCCAGCAGCTGGGGCTGGGGGGGCAGCATATACGAGCAGTACTTC
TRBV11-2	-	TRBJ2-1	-	CASSLSRGNEQFF	TGTGCCAGCAGCTTAAGTCGGGGGAATGAGCAGTTCTTC
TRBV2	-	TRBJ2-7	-	CATLEGRTYEQYF	TGTGCCACCCTCGAGGGCCGAACCTACGAGCAGTACTTC
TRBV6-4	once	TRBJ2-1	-	CASSDRGSSPYNEQFF	TGTGCCAGCAGTGACAGAGGGAGTTCCCCCTACAATGAGCAGTTCTTC
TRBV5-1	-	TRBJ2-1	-	CASSLVDEQFF	TGCGCCAGCAGCTTGGTAGATGAGCAGTTCTTC
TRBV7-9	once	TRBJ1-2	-	CASSRDTSNYGYTF	TGTGCCAGCAGCCGGGACACTTCTAACTATGGCTACACCTTC
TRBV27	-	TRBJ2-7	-	CASSLDPLRSQYF	TGTGCCAGCAGCTTAGACCCCTTGAGGTCGCAGTACTTC
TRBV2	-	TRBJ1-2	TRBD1	CASSAGQGGDYGYTF	TGTGCCAGCAGCGCGGGACAGGGAGGAGACTATGGCTACACCTTC
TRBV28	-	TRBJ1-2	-	CASSLPATADYGYTF	TGTGCCAGCAGTTTACCGGCGACAGCAGACTATGGCTACACCTTC